This T cell receptor beta chain was observed in a study of vaccination effects on CD4 cells after COVID-19 (dated by TCRdb to between 2021 and 2023). Background for the entire study: Across the study, the median time from the second dose to post-vaccine sampling was 72 days (range 14 to 241). The full study included roughly 11 COVID-19 convalescent patients and several SARS-CoV-2-naive healthy vaccine recipients. The study compared SARS-CoV-2 spike-specific CD4+ TCR repertoires before and after mRNA vaccination in COVID-19 convalescent patients and infection-naive vaccine recipients. The Oncomine TCR Beta short-read assay on an Illumina iSeq 100 was used to sequence cultures from other donors in the study. Results the study describes overall, beyond this receptor: Among healthy vaccine recipients, nearly all vaccine-induced clones were SARS-CoV-2 mono-reactive, and just 1 of 255 was cross-reactive with common cold coronaviruses. Both infection-induced and vaccine-induced clones contracted markedly at late post-vaccination timepoints, which is consistent with waning T cell responses. The study was limited by a small number of convalescent patients and lacked early post-infection timepoints.

To identify antigen-specific CD4+ T cell clonotypes by their expansion, the ViraFEST assay first stimulated PBMC with viral peptide pools and then applied TCR sequencing. After less than 13 days of culture, CD4+ T cells were isolated with the EasySep CD4+ T cell isolation kit. Each participant got two doses of an mRNA SARS-CoV-2 vaccine, either BNT162b2 or mRNA-1273. Healthy vaccine recipients had no prior SARS-CoV-2 infection, confirmed by negative nucleocapsid antibodies before and after vaccination. Around 2.1 million PBMC per well were cultured with about 9 ug/ml peptides in IMDM containing roughly 5% human AB serum, about 9 IU/ml IL-2 and gentamicin. On days 3 and 7, half of the culture medium was replaced with fresh IL-2-containing medium. Each peptide stimulation condition was cultured in triplicate wells unless otherwise noted. PBMC were separated from whole blood using Ficoll-Paque Plus gradient centrifugation and were then either cryopreserved at -140C or used fresh. The overlapping peptide pools covered the spike proteins of SARS-CoV-2 and of the common cold coronaviruses HCoV-NL63, HCoV-OC43 and HCoV-229E. The QIAamp micro DNA kit was used to extract genomic DNA from the cultured CD4+ T cells.

The cysteine opens and the phenylalanine closes a CDR3 of 19 amino acids. Only the CDR3 portion is preserved as DNA: 57 bases, with reading frame beginning at the first base. V ends up 4 bases short and J 2 bases short, with an unmatched junction base count of 9. The germline V gene (reference sequence) gives CDR1 as MNHEY and CDR2 as SMNVEV. With respect to this clone: The antigen this receptor binds is unknown. No base quality values were provided; no much bigger clone lies one nucleotide off.

Library preparation used the immunoSEQ multiplex PCR assay. DNA from the cultured and isolated CD4+ T cells underwent TCR beta CDR3 sequencing. For the original study's pipeline: The analysis removed non-productive TCR sequences, trimmed reads to the CDR3 region, and retained only CDR3s that were 7 or more amino acids long. Antigen-specific clonotypes were identified with the MANAFEST web app by comparing expansion in peptide wells against reference cultures. To be called positive, a clone needed expansion at FDR<0.05 compared with the reference and with all other wells, an odds ratio greater than 5, and a frequency greater than 0.1% in two replicate wells. Cross-reactive clonotypes were defined as significantly expanded in SARS-CoV-2 spike wells and in at least one common cold coronavirus spike condition. CDR3 similarity was assessed by Levenshtein distance using the stringdist R package, and unrooted trees were constructed with ape in R 3.6.1. Not all clones reach the TCRdb copy of this immuneACCESS table, which keeps in-frame sequences only. Checked studies attribute under half of the gap to unresolved V genes and leave the rest unexplained. The D gene and trimming were derived from the DNA, and the V and J assignments and clone size from that table. The sample data list about 46,000 clones, and around three quarters of these were observed just once. The biggest ten clones account for over 13% of the sample.

The sequences come from CD4+ T cells from PBMCs cultured with HCoV-OC43 spike peptides, collected after COVID-19 vaccination. This sample's cell subset or site label indicates: HCoV-OC43 spike overlapping peptide pool stimulation. This TCR came from a human donor who received a COVID-19 vaccine. The chain joins TRBV27 to TRBJ1-6, with 12 bases in between that match TRBD1. The CDR3 is CASSSPGTGGRAYNSPLHF. The DNA sequence is as follows: TGTGCCAGCAGTTCGCCCGGGACAGGGGGCCGGGCCTATAATTCACCCCTCCACTTT.